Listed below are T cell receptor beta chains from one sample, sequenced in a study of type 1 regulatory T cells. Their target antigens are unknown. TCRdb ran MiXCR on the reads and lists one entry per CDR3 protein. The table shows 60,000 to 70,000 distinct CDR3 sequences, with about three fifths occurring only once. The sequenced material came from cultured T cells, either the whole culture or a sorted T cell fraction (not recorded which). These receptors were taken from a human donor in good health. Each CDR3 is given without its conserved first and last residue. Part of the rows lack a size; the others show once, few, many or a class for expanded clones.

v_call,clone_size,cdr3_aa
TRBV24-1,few,ATSEGGIGYEQY
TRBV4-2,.,ASSQATSTGAGANNEQF
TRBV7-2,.,ASSRQGVVNIQY
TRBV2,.,ASGRDTDTQY
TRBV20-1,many,SAGNLGSYQETQY
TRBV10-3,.,AISAINGGRETQY
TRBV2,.,ASSEGFYEQY
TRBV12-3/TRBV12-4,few,ASRQGLAANNEQF
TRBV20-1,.,SATGASGVTDTQY
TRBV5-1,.,ASSLFSSDTQY
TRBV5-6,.,ASSLDSEAF
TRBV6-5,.,ASSLRPLDGAYT
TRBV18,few,ASSATGVNSYEQY
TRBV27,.,ASRVTAGRAF
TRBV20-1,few,SAYHSGANVLT
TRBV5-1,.,ASSPRRGSYEQY
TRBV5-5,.,ASSLGTNEKLF
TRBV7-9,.,ASSSIKGQGRGYEQY
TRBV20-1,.,SGGTSGTGEQY
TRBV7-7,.,ASSQDGGLGSKLF
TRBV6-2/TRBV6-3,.,ASSDASSRETQY
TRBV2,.,ASVRDSNQPQH
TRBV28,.,ASSTRQGRLETQY
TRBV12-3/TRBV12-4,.,ASSMEQPGRGDYEQY
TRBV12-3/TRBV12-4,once,ASNNRRGLASYNEQF
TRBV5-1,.,ASSLVSGELF
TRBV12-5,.,ASGSTGSSYNSPLH
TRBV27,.,ASTQRGGVEAF
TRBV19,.,ASSTRAPGGNTEAF
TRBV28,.,ASSLVGSGNSPLH
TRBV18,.,ASSPTGILTDTQY
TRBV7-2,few,ASSLVGRGNQPQH
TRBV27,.,ASSSRDFYGYT
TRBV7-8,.,ASSLTGTPNTGELF
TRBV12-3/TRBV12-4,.,ASSPGDETQY
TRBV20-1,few,SADGRGLAGATDTQY
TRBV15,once,ATSRRTDNEQF
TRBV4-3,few,ASSQEGLAGGAQY
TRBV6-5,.,ASSYSRLAGAPGELF